This T cell receptor (beta chain) emerged from a study of glioma-infiltrating T cells after dendritic cell vaccination. Trimming left V 1 base short and J 1 base short, with 7 bases between. The CDR3 length is 14 residues. The germline V gene has CDR1 SEHNR and CDR2 FQNEAQ (reference sequence). This clone showed up just a few times. TCRdb keeps only in-frame clones here, not all; method: immunoSEQ multiplex PCR. The sample holds around 62,000 clones; 75% to 90% are singletons and the top ten take over 9%. The chain carries TRBV7-9 and TRBJ1-1; D gene uncertain. The clonotype comes from a human donor with glioblastoma. The input for sequencing was blood, taken before dendritic cell vaccination. CDR3 protein: CASSLGVSNTEAFF. CDR3 coding DNA: TGTGCCAGCAGCTTAGGCGTTTCGAACACTGAAGCTTTCTTT.